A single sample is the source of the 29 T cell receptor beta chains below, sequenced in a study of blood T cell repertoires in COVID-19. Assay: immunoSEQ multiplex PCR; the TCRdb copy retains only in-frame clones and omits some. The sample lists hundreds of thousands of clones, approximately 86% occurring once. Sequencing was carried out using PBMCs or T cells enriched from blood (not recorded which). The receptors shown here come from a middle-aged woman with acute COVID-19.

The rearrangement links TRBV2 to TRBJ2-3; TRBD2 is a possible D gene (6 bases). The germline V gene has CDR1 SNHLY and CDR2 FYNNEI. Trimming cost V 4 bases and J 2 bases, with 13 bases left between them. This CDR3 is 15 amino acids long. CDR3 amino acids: CASSATSLPTDTQYF. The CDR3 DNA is TGTGCCAGCAGTGCGACTAGTTTGCCCACAGATACGCAGTATTTT.

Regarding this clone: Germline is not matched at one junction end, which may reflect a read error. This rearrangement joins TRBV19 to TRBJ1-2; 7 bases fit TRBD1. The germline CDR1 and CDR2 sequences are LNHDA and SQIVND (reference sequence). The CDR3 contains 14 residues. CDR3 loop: CTSRRDRSNYGYTF. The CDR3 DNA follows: TGTACCAGTAGGAGGGACAGAAGTAACTATGGCTACACCTTC. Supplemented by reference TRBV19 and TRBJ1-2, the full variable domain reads DGGITQSPKYLFRKEGQNVTLSCEQNLNHDAMYWYRQDPGQGLRLIYYSQIVNDFQKGDIAEGYSVSREKKESFPLTVTSAQKNPTAFYLCTSRRDRSNYGYTFGSGTRLTVV.

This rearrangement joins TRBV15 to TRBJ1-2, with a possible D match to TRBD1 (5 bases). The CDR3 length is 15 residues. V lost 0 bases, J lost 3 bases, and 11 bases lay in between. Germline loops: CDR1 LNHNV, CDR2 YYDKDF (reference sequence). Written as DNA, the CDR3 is TGTGCCACCAGCAGAGATAGGTGGGGGGACTATGGCTACACCTTC. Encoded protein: CATSRDRWGDYGYTF. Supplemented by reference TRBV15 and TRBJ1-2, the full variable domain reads DAMVIQNPRYQVTQFGKPVTLSCSQTLNHNVMYWYQQKSSQAPKLLFHYYDKDFNNEADTPDNFQSRRPNTSFCFLDIRSPGLGDTAMYLCATSRDRWGDYGYTFGSGTRLTVV.

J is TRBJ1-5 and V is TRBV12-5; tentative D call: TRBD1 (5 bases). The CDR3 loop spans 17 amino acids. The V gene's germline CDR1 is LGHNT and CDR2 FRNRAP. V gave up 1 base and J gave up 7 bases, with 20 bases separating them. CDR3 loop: CASGLGQGTAARQPQHF. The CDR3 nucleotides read TGTGCTAGTGGTTTGGGGCAGGGAACGGCGGCGAGACAGCCCCAGCATTTT.

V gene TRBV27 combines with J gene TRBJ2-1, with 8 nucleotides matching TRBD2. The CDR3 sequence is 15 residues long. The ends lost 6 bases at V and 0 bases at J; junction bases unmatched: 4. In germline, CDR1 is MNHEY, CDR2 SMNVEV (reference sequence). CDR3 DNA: TGTGCCAGCAGGAGCGGGAGAAGCTCCTACAATGAGCAGTTCTTC. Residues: CASRSGRSSYNEQFF.

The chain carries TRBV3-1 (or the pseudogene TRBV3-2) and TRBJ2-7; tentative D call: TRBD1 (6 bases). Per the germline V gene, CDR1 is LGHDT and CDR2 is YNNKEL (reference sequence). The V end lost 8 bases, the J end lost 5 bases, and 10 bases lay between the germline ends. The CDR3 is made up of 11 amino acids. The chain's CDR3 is CASAGGHEQYF. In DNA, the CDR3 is TGTGCCAGCGCTGGGGGCCACGAGCAGTACTTC.

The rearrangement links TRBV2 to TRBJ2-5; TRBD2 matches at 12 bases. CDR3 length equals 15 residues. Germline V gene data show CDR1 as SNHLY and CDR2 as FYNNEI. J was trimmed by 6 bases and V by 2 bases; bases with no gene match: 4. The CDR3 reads CASSELAGGPKTQYF. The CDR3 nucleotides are TGTGCCAGCAGTGAACTAGCGGGGGGGCCTAAGACCCAGTACTTC.

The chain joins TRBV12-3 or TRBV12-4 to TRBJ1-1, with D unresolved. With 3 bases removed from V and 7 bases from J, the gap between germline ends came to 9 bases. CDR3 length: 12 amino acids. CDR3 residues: CASSLAALEAFF. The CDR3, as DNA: TGTGCCAGCAGTTTGGCGGCCCTTGAAGCTTTCTTT.

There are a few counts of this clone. The CDR3 is CASSDGLADTQYF. The CDR3, as DNA: TGTGCCAGCAGTGATGGACTAGCGGATACGCAGTATTTT. This chain links TRBV6-2 or TRBV6-3 with TRBJ2-3; 9 bases map to TRBD2. The V and J ends lost 5 bases and 6 bases, in that order; junction bases with no gene match: 3. Germline lookup yields CDR1 MNHEY and CDR2 SVGEGT. The CDR3 has 13 amino acids.

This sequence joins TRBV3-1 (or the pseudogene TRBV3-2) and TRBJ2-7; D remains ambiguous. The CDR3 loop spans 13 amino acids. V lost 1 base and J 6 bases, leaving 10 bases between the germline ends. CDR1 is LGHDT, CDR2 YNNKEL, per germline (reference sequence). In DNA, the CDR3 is TGTGCCAGCAGCCAAGTCAGTTCACGCGAGCAGTACTTC. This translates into CASSQVSSREQYF.

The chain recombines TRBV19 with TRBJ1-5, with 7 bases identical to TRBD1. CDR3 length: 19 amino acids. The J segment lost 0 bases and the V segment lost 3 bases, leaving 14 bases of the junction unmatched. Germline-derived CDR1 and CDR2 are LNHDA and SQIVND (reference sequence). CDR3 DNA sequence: TGTGCCAGTAGTATCTTCGGGACAGACTTATATTATAGCAATCAGCCCCAGCATTTT. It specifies CASSIFGTDLYYSNQPQHF. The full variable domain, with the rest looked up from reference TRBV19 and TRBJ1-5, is DGGITQSPKYLFRKEGQNVTLSCEQNLNHDAMYWYRQDPGQGLRLIYYSQIVNDFQKGDIAEGYSVSREKKESFPLTVTSAQKNPTAFYLCASSIFGTDLYYSNQPQHFGDGTRLSIL.

For the CDR3, the DNA is TGCGCCAGCAGCCCAGGGGGCGCGGCATCTAATGAAAAACTGTTTTTT. Its protein is CASSPGGAASNEKLFF. The V and J genes are TRBV4-1 and TRBJ1-4; 8 bases are a match to TRBD1. The CDR3 sequence is 16 residues long. CDR1 is MGHRA, CDR2 YSYEKL, per germline. The V and J ends lost 4 bases and 3 bases, in that order; junction bases with no gene match: 7.

CDR3 amino acids: CASSQVVAGGNSLAEQYF. The CDR3 DNA reads as TGTGCCAGCAGCCAAGTGGTAGCGGGGGGGAACTCTCTGGCCGAGCAGTACTTC. The J gene is TRBJ2-7, the V gene TRBV3-1 (or the pseudogene TRBV3-2), with 11 bases matching TRBD2. After removal of 1 base from V and 6 bases from J, the junction contained 14 bases not matched to a gene. Germline values: CDR1 LGHDT, CDR2 YNNKEL (reference sequence). The CDR3 length is 18 residues.

The DNA of the CDR3 is TGCGCCAGCAGCTTGGATTGGGGGGTAGGCTACGAGCAGTACTTC. This encodes CASSLDWGVGYEQYF. The chain recombines TRBV5-1 with TRBJ2-7; possibly TRBD2 for D (6 bases). V was cut by 0 bases and J by 3 bases, with 13 bases left in between. The CDR3 totals 15 residues. CDR1 is SGHRS, CDR2 YFSETQ, per germline.

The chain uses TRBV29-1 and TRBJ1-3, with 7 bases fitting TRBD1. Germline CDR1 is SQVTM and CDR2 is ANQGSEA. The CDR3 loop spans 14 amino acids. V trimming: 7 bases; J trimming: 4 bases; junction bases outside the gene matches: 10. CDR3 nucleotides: TGCAGCGGCACCTCAGGGGGTGCAGGAAACACCATATATTTT. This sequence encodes CSGTSGGAGNTIYF.

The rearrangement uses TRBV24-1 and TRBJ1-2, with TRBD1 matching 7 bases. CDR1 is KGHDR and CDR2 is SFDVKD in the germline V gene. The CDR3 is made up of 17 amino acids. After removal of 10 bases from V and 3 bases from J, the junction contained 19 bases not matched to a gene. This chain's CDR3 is CATQEGARWRWDYGYTF. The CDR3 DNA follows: TGTGCCACTCAAGAGGGGGCAAGGTGGAGGTGGGACTATGGCTACACCTTC.

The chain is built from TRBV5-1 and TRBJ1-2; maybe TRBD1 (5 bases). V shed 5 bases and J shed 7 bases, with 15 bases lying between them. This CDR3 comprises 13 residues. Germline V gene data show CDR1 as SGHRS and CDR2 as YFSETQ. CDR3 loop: CASSIGQGFGYTF. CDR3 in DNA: TGCGCCAGCAGTATCGGTCAGGGTTTTGGCTACACCTTC.

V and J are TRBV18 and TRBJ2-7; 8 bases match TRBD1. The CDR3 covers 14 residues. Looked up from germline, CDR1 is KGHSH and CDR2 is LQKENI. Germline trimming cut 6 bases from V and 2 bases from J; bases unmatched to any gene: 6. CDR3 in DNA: TGTGCCAGCTCCCCGAGGGGACAGGCCTACGAGCAGTACTTC. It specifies CASSPRGQAYEQYF.

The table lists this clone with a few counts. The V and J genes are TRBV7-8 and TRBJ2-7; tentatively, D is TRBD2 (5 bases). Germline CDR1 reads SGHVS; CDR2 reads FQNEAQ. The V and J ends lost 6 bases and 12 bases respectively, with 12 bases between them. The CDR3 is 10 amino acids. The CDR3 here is CASRGEIPYF. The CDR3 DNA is TGTGCCAGCAGGGGAGAGATCCCGTACTTC.

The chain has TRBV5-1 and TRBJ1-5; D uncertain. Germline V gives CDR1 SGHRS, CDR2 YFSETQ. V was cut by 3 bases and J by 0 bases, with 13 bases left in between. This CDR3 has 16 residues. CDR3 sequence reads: CASSSRRVYSNQPQHF. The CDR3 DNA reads TGCGCCAGCAGCTCGCGACGGGTATATAGCAATCAGCCCCAGCATTTT.

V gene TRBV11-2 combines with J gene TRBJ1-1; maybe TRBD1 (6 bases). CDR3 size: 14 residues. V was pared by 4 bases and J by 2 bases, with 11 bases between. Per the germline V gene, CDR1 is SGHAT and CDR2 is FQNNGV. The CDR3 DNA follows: TGTGCCAGCAGCTCGACAGGCGTAAACACTGAAGCTTTCTTT. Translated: CASSSTGVNTEAFF.

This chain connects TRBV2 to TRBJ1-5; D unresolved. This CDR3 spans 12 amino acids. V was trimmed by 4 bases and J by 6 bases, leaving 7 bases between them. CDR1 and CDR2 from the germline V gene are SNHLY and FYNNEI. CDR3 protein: CASSVSGQPQHF. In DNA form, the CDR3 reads TGTGCCAGCAGTGTCTCGGGTCAGCCCCAGCATTTT.

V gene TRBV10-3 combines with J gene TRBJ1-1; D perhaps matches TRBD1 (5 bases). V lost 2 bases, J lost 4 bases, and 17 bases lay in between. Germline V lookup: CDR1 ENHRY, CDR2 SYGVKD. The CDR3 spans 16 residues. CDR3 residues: CAISEPFKGRTTEAFF. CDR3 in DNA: TGTGCCATCAGTGAGCCTTTCAAGGGGAGGACCACTGAAGCTTTCTTT.

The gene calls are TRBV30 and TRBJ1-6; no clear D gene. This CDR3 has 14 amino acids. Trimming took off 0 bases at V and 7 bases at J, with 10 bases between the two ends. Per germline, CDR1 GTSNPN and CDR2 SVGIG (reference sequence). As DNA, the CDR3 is TGTGCCTGGAGTGTAGTCAGAGGGAATTCACCCCTCCACTTT. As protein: CAWSVVRGNSPLHF.

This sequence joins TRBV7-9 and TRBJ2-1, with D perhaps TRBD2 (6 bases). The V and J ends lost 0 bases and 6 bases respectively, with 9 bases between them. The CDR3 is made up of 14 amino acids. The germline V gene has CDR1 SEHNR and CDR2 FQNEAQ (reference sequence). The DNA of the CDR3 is TGTGCCAGCAGCTTAGCGAGCGGGTTCAATGAGCAGTTCTTC. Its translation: CASSLASGFNEQFF.

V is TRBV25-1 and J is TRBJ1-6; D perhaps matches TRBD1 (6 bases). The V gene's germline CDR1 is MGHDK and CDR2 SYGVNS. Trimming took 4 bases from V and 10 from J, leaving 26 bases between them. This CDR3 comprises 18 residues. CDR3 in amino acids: CASSGDVLPPRGGSPLHF. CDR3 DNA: TGTGCCAGCAGTGGGGACGTGCTCCCTCCGCGGGGGGGCTCACCCCTCCACTTT.

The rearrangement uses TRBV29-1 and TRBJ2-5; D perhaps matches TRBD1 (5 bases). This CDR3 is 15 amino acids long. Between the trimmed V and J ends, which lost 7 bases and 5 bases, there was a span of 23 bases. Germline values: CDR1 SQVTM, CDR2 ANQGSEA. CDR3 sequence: CSATKVAGPRETQYF. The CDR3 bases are TGCAGCGCTACGAAGGTTGCAGGGCCTCGGGAGACCCAGTACTTC.

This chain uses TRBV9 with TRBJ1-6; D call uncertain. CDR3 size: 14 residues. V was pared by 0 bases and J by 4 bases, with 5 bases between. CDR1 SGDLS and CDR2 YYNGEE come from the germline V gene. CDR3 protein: CASSVGGYNSPLHF. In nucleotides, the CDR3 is TGTGCCAGCAGCGTAGGCGGATATAATTCACCCCTCCACTTT.

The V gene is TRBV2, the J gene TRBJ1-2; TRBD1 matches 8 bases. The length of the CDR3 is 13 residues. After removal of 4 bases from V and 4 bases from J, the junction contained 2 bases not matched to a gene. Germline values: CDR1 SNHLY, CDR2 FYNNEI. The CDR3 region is CASSGRGLYGYTF. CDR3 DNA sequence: TGTGCCAGCAGTGGCAGGGGGCTCTATGGCTACACCTTC.